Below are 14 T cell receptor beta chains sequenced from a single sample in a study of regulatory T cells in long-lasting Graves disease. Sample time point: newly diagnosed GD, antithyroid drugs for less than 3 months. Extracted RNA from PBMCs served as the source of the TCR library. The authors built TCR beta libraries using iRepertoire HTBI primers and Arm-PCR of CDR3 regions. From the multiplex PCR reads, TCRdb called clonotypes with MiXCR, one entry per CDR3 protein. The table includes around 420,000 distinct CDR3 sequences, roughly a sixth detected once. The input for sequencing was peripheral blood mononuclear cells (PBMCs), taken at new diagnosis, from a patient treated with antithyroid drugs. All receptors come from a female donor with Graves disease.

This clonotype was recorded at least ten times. The CDR3 nucleotides read TGTGCCAGCAGCTTTAAGGTTGGCGCAAAAAGGGATGGCTACACCTTC. Protein product: CASSFKVGAKRDGYTF. The J gene is TRBJ1-2, the V gene TRBV7-2; D gene uncertain. Germline V lookup: CDR1 SGHTA, CDR2 FQGNSA. The CDR3 is 16 amino acids. Trimming stripped 3 bases from V and 6 bases from J, with 20 bases between.

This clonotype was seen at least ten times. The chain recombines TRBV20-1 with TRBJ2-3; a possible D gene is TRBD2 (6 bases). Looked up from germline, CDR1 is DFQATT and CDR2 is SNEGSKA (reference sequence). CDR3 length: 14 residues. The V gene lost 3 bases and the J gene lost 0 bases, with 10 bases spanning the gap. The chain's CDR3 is CSASGRTSTDTQYF. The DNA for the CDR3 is TGCAGTGCTAGCGGGAGAACTAGCACAGATACGCAGTATTTT.

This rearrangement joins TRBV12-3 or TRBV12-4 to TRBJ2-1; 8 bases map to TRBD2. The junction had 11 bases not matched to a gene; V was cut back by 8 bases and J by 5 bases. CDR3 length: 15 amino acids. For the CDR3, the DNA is TGTGCCAGCGCTCTTCGGGAGGGCCACAACAATGAGCAGTTCTTC. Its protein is CASALREGHNNEQFF.

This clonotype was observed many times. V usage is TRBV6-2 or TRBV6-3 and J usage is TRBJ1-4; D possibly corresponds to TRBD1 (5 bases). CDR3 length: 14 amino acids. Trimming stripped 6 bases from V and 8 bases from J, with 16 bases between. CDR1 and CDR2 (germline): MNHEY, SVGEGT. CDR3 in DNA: TGTGCCAGCAGGATCAGGGAGAACTGGGAAAAACTGTTTTTT. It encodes CASRIRENWEKLFF.

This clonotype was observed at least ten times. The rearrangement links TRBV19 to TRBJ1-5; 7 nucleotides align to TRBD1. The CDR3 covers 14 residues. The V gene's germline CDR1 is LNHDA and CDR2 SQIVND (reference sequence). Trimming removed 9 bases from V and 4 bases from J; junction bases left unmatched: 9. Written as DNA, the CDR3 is TGTGCCAGCGGGACAGAACTTTTGAATCAGCCCCAGCATTTT. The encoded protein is CASGTELLNQPQHF.

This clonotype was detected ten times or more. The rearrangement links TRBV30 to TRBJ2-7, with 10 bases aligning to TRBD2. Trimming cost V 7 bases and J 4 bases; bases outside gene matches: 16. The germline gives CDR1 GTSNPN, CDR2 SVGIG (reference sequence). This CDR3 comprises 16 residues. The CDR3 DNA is TGTGCCTACACACTGGGGGCTAGCGGGAGTGGATACGAGCAGTACTTC. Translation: CAYTLGASGSGYEQYF.

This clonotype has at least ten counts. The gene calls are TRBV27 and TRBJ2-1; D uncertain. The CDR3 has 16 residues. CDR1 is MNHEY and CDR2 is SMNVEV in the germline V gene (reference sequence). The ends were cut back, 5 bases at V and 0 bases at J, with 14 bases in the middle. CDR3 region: CASSPRALSSYNEQFF. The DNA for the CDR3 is TGTGCCAGCAGTCCCCGGGCCCTGAGCTCCTACAATGAGCAGTTCTTC.

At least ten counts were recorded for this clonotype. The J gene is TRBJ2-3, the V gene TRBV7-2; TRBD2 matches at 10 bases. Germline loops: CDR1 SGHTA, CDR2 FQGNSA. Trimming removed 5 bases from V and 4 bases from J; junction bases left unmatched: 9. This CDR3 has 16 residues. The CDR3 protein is CASSPLSGRTPDTQYF. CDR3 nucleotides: TGTGCCAGCAGCCCCCTTAGCGGGAGGACCCCAGATACGCAGTATTTT.

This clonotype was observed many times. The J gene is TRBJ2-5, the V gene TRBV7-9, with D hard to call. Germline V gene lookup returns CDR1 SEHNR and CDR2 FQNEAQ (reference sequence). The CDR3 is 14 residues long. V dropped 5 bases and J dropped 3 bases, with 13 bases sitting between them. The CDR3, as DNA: TGTGCCAGCAGCCTGAATCAGGACGAAGAGACCCAGTACTTC. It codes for CASSLNQDEETQYF. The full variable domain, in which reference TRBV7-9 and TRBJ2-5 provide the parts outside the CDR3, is DTGVSQNPRHKITKRGQNVTFRCDPISEHNRLYWYRQTLGQGPEFLTYFQNEAQLEKSRLLSDRFSAERPKGSFSTLEIQRTEQGDSAMYLCASSLNQDEETQYFGPGTRLLVL.

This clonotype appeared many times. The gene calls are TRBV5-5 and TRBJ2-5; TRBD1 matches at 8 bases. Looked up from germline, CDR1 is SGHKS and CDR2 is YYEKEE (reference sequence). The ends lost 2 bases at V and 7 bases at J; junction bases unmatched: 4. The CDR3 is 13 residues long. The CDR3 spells CASSLQGEATQYF. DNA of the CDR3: TGTGCCAGCAGCTTACAGGGGGAGGCGACCCAGTACTTC.

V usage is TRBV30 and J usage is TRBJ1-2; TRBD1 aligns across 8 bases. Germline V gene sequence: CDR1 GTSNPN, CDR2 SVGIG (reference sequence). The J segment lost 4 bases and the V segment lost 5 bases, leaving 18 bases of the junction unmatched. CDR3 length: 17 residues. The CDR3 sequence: CAWDGGGQGPGIYGYTF. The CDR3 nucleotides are TGTGCCTGGGACGGTGGAGGACAGGGTCCGGGCATCTATGGCTACACCTTC.

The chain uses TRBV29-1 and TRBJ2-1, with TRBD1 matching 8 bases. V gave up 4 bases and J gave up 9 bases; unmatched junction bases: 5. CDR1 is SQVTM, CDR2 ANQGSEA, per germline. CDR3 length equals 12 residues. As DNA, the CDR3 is TGCAGCGTTGTTCAGGGGGCGGTTGAGCAGTTCTTC. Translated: CSVVQGAVEQFF.

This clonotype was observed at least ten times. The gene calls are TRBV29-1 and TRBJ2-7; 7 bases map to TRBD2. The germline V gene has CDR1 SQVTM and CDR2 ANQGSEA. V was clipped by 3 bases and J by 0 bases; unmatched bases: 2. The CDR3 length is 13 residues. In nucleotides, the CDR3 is TGCAGCGTTGATGGGACTACCTCCTACGAGCAGTACTTC. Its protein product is CSVDGTTSYEQYF.

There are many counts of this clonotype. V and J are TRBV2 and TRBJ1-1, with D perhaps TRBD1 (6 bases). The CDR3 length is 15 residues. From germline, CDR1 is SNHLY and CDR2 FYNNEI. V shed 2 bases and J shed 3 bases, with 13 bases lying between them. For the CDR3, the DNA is TGTGCCAGCAGTGAACAAGGGGGGGCGTACACTGAAGCTTTCTTT. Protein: CASSEQGGAYTEAFF.